Sequencing of this T cell receptor beta chain was carried out in a study of T-cell memory formation after mild COVID-19. Study context: TCR clusters mostly belonged to single donors. Findings of the study overall: Researchers found some responding clones in pre-infection memory, a sign that cross-reactive memory joined.

Per the germline V gene, CDR1 is SGDLS and CDR2 is YYNGEE. There are 13 residues in the CDR3. Trimming took off 0 bases at V and 9 bases at J, with 12 bases between the two ends. Concerning this clonotype: Its antigen is not known.

TCRdb recomputed calls from the 5' RACE reads with MiXCR, one row per CDR3 protein. Among 350,000 to 450,000 distinct CDR3 sequences listed, approximately 20% were seen once. Sample: PBMCs or a T cell subset sorted from them (not recorded which). This clonotype was sampled from an adult woman who had mild COVID-19 (a few samples of this study predate the infection). Cell type and time point are not known. This chain connects TRBV9 to TRBJ1-2; D ambiguous. In nucleotides, the CDR3 is TGTGCCAGCAGCGTAGGTGGGAAGCCCAGCTACACCTTC. Protein: CASSVGGKPSYTF.